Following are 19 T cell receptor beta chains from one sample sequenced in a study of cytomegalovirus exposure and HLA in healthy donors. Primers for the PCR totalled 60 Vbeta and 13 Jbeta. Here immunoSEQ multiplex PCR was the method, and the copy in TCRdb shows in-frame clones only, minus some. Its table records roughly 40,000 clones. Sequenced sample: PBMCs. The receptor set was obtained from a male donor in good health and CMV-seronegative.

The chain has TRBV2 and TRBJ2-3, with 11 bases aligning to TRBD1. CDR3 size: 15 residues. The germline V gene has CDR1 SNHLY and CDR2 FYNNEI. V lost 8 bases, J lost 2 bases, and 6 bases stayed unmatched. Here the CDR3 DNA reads TGTGCCAGCGGGGGGACAGGGGGTCCCACAGATACGCAGTATTTT. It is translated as CASGGTGGPTDTQYF. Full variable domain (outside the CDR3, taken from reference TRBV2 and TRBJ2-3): EPEVTQTPSHQVTQMGQEVILRCVPISNHLYFYWYRQILGQKVEFLVSFYNNEISEKSEIFDDQFSVERPDGSNFTLKIRSTKLEDSAMYFCASGGTGGPTDTQYFGPGTRLTVL.

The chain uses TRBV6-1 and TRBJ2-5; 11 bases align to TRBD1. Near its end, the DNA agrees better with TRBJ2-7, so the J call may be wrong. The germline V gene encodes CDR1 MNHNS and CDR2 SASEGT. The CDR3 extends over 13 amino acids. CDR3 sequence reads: CASRDRGAYEQYF. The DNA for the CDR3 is TGTGCCAGCCGGGACAGGGGGGCCTACGAGCAGTACTTC.

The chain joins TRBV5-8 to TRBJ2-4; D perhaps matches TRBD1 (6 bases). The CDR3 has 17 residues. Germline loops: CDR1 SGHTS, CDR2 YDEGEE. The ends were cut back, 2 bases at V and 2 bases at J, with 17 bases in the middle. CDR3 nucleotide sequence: TGTGCCAGCAGCTTAAAGGTGGGGGCTAATCCCAAAAACATTCAGTACTTC. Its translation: CASSLKVGANPKNIQYF.

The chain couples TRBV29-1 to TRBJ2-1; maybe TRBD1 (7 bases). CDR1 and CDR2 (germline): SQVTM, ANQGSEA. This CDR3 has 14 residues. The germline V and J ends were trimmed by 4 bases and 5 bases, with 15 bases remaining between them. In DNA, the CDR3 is TGCAGCGTTGGAGGAGGGGACAGAGACAATGAGCAGTTCTTC. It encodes CSVGGGDRDNEQFF.

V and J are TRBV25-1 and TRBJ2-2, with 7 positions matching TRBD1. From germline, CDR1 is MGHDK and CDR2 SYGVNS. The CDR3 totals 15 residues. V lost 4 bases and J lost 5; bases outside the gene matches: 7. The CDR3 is CASSGTGARTGELFF. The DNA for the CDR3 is TGTGCCAGCAGTGGAACAGGGGCGAGGACCGGGGAGCTGTTTTTT.

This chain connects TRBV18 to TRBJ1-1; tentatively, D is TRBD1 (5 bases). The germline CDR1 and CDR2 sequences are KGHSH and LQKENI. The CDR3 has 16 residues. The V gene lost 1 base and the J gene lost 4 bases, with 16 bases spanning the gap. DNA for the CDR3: TGTGCCAGCTCACCACTCTCAGGGAGCGGGGTCACTGAAGCTTTCTTT. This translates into CASSPLSGSGVTEAFF.

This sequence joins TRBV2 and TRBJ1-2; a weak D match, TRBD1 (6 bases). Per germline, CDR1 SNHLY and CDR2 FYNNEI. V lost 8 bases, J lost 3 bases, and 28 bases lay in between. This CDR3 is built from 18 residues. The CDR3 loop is CASRRRNSSGAGDYGYTF. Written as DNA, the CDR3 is TGTGCCAGCCGACGCCGCAATTCCTCGGGGGCGGGGGACTATGGCTACACCTTC.

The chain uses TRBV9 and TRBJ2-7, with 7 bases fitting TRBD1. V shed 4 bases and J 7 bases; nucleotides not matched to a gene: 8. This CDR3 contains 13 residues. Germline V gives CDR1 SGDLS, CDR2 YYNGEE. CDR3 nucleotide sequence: TGTGCCAGCAGCCAGGACAGGTTTGAGGAGCAGTACTTC. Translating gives CASSQDRFEEQYF.

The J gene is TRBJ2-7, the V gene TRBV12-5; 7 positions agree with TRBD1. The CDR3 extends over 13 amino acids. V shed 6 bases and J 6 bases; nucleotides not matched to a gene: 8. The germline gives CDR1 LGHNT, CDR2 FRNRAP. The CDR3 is CASGLRQGSEQYF. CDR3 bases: TGTGCTAGTGGCCTTCGACAGGGTTCCGAGCAGTACTTC.

CDR3 in amino acids: CASSQQRSNQPQHF. Here the CDR3 DNA reads TGTGCCAGCAGTCAACAAAGAAGCAATCAGCCCCAGCATTTT. This chain joins TRBV2 and TRBJ1-5; D not resolved. Trimming pared 5 bases from V and 1 base from J, leaving 9 bases between. The germline CDR1 and CDR2 sequences are SNHLY and FYNNEI. CDR3 length: 14 residues.

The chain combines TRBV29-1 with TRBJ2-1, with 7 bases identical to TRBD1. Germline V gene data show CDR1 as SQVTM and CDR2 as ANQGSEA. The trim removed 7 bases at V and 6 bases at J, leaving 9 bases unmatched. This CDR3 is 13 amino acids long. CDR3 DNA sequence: TGCAGCGCCCGAAGAGACAGGGCCAATGAGCAGTTCTTC. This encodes CSARRDRANEQFF.

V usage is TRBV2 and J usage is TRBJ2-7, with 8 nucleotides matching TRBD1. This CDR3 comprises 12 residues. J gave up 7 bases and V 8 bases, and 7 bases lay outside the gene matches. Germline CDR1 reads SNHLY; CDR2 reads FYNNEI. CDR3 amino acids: CASVGTGLEQYF. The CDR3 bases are TGTGCCAGCGTCGGGACAGGTCTGGAGCAGTACTTC.

DNA for the CDR3: TGTGCCAGCAGCGCCGATACAGGGTCTAGCACAGATACGCAGTATTTT. Protein: CASSADTGSSTDTQYF. The V gene is TRBV5-6, the J gene TRBJ2-3; a possible D gene is TRBD1 (6 bases). V shed 4 bases and J shed 0 bases, with 15 bases lying between them. Germline CDR1 and CDR2: SGHDT and YYEEEE. The CDR3 runs 16 residues.

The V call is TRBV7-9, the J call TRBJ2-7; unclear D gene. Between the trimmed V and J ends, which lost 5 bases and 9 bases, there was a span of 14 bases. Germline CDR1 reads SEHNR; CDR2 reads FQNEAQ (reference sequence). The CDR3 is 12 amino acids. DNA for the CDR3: TGTGCCAGCAGCGAAGTAACTTCCGGGCAGTACTTC. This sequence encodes CASSEVTSGQYF.

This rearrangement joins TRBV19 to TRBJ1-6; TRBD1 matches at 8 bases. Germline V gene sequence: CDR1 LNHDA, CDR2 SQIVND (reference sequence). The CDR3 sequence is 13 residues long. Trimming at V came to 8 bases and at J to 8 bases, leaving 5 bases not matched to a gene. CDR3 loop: CASGDRLDSPLHF. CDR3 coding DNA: TGTGCCAGTGGGGACAGGCTGGATTCACCCCTCCACTTT. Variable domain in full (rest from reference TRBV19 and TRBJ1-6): DGGITQSPKYLFRKEGQNVTLSCEQNLNHDAMYWYRQDPGQGLRLIYYSQIVNDFQKGDIAEGYSVSREKKESFPLTVTSAQKNPTAFYLCASGDRLDSPLHFGNGTRLTVT.

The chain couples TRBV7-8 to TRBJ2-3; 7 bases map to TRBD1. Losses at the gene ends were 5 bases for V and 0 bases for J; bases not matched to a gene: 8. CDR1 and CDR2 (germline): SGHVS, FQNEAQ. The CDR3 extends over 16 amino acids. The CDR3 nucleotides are TGTGCCAGCAGCCCAGAGACAGGGATAAGCACAGATACGCAGTATTTT. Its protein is CASSPETGISTDTQYF.

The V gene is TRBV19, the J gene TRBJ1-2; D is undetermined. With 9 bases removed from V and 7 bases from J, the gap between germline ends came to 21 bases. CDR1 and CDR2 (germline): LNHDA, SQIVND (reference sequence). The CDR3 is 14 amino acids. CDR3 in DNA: TGTGCCAGCCGCGGCCGGACTGAGGTAGTTGGCTACACCTTC. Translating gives CASRGRTEVVGYTF.

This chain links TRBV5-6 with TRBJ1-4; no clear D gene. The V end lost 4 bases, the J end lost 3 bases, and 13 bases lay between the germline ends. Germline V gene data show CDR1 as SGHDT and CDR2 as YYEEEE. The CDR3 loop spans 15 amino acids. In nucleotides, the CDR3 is TGTGCCAGCAGCGCCGACCCAGGCCCTAATGAAAAACTGTTTTTT. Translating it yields CASSADPGPNEKLFF.

The CDR3 loop is CASTFPGQGLQNTEAFF. The CDR3, as DNA: TGTGCCAGCACCTTTCCGGGACAGGGACTCCAGAACACTGAAGCTTTCTTT. The chain couples TRBV2 to TRBJ1-1; 9 nucleotides agree with TRBD1. Unmatched junction bases numbered 13, after V lost 7 bases and J lost 1 base. The germline V gene encodes CDR1 SNHLY and CDR2 FYNNEI. The CDR3 extends over 17 amino acids.